Each of the 19 T cell receptor beta chains below was sequenced from the same sample in a study of T-cell reconstitution after alpha-beta-depleted transplantation in children. Unique molecular identifiers were built into the TCRbeta library. TCRdb analysed the PCR reads with MiXCR anew, one entry per CDR3 protein. The sample contains 81,000 or so distinct CDR3 sequences, around 16% of which appear only once. This specimen was PBMCs, mostly from graft donor cells, taken 180 days after TCRalphabeta/CD19-depleted stem cell transplant. These receptors came from a male patient between 2 and 10 years old who had a stem cell transplant for acute lymphoblastic leukemia, so the T cells may come from the graft donor.

This clonotype was detected only a few times. In nucleotides, the CDR3 is TGTGCCAGCAGCGCAGCTCAGAACTATGGCTACACCTTC. The encoded protein is CASSAAQNYGYTF. The V gene is TRBV3-1, the J gene TRBJ1-2; no definite D call. Germline-derived CDR1 and CDR2 are LGHDT and YNNKEL (reference sequence). V was trimmed by 5 bases and J by 2 bases, leaving 9 bases between them. CDR3 size: 13 residues. Using reference TRBV3-1 and TRBJ1-2 for the parts outside the CDR3, the full variable domain is DTAVSQTPKYLVTQMGNDKSIKCEQNLGHDTMYWYKQDSKKFLKIMFSYNNKELIINETVPNRFSPKSPDKAHLNLHINSLELGDSAVYFCASSAAQNYGYTFGSGTRLTVV.

The gene calls are TRBV27 and TRBJ1-1, with 8 bases identical to TRBD1. CDR1 MNHEY and CDR2 SMNVEV come from the germline V gene (reference sequence). V lost 5 bases, J lost 11 bases, and 4 bases stayed unmatched. The CDR3 contains 11 residues. This CDR3 is CASSQGARAFF. The DNA for the CDR3 is TGTGCCAGCAGTCAGGGGGCGAGGGCTTTCTTT.

The genes are TRBV6-9 and TRBJ2-1; TRBD2 matches at 11 bases. The V gene's germline CDR1 is MNHGY and CDR2 SVAAGI. This CDR3 spans 16 amino acids. Trimming at V came to 6 bases and at J to 8 bases, leaving 12 bases not matched to a gene. The CDR3 spells CASSLLAGGLMDEQFF. Here the CDR3 DNA reads TGTGCCAGCAGCCTCTTAGCGGGGGGGTTGATGGATGAGCAGTTCTTC.

This clonotype was counted between two and nine times. DNA of the CDR3: TGCAGCGCCTCCCGGATCACTGAAGCTTTCTTT. Protein sequence: CSASRITEAFF. This chain links TRBV29-1 with TRBJ1-1; D gene uncertain. V dropped 7 bases and J dropped 4 bases, with 10 bases sitting between them. Germline CDR1 and CDR2: SQVTM and ANQGSEA. The CDR3 has 11 residues.

This sequence joins TRBV12-3 or TRBV12-4 and TRBJ2-6, with no clear D. This CDR3 is built from 15 residues. V dropped 6 bases and J dropped 0 bases, with 9 bases sitting between them. Here the CDR3 reads CASSFGNSGANVLTF. The CDR3 DNA sequence: TGTGCCAGCAGCTTTGGGAACTCTGGGGCCAACGTCCTGACTTTC.

The gene calls are TRBV5-6 and TRBJ2-6; D not resolved. V lost 2 bases and J 0 bases, leaving 6 bases between the germline ends. This CDR3 has 15 amino acids. Germline lookup yields CDR1 SGHDT and CDR2 YYEEEE. CDR3 DNA: TGTGCCAGCAGCTTAAGACCCTCTGGGGCCAACGTCCTGACTTTC. The encoded protein is CASSLRPSGANVLTF.

This clonotype occurred many times. The chain employs TRBV12-3 or TRBV12-4 and TRBJ1-5, with 7 positions matching TRBD1. CDR3 size: 16 residues. Trimming removed 6 bases from V and 2 bases from J; junction bases left unmatched: 10. The CDR3 loop is CASRPNQGEGNQPQHF. CDR3 coding DNA: TGTGCCAGCAGACCGAATCAGGGGGAGGGCAATCAGCCCCAGCATTTT.

The chain combines TRBV6-2 or TRBV6-3 with TRBJ2-1; maybe TRBD1 (6 bases). The CDR3 extends over 17 amino acids. CDR1 and CDR2 (germline): MNHEY, SVGEGT. Deletions cut 0 bases from V and 3 bases from J, with 15 bases between. CDR3 residues: CASSYSRGGRDYNEQFF. The CDR3 nucleotides read TGTGCCAGCAGTTACTCTAGAGGGGGTAGGGACTACAATGAGCAGTTCTTC.

This CDR3 reads CASSQGGAGTEAFF. The CDR3 DNA is TGTGCCAGCAGCCAAGGGGGCGCAGGCACTGAAGCTTTCTTT. The J gene is TRBJ1-1, the V gene TRBV7-2; 7 bases fit TRBD1. The CDR3 extends over 14 amino acids. Germline V gene data show CDR1 as SGHTA and CDR2 as FQGNSA. Trimming removed 5 bases from V and 4 bases from J; junction bases left unmatched: 7.

CDR3 sequence: CAWSHEAFF. In nucleotides, the CDR3 is TGTGCCTGGAGTCATGAAGCTTTCTTT. This chain joins TRBV30 and TRBJ1-1; no clear D gene. Deletions cut 2 bases from V and 7 bases from J, with 2 bases between. Germline assignment: CDR1 GTSNPN and CDR2 SVGIG (reference sequence). This CDR3 has 9 residues.

This clonotype was seen a few times. The gene calls are TRBV5-1 and TRBJ2-5, with D tentatively TRBD1 or TRBD2 (5 bases each). Germline V lookup: CDR1 SGHRS, CDR2 YFSETQ. This CDR3 is built from 15 residues. V lost 6 bases to trimming and J lost 2 bases, with 17 bases between them. CDR3 loop: CASTIGTIAQETQYF. Written as DNA, the CDR3 is TGCGCCAGCACAATCGGGACGATAGCGCAAGAGACCCAGTACTTC.

This clonotype was counted many times. The J gene is TRBJ2-3, the V gene TRBV20-1; D might be TRBD1 (5 bases). V lost 3 bases and J 3 bases, leaving 13 bases between the germline ends. The CDR3 contains 14 residues. In germline, CDR1 is DFQATT, CDR2 SNEGSKA (reference sequence). For the CDR3, the DNA is TGCAGTGCTAGTTGGCAGGGATCGACAGATACGCAGTATTTT. Translated, it gives CSASWQGSTDTQYF.

In this sample, this clonotype turned up a few times. The V call is TRBV7-9, the J call TRBJ2-3; TRBD2 matches 8 bases. The germline gives CDR1 SEHNR, CDR2 FQNEAQ (reference sequence). J was trimmed by 4 bases and V by 4 bases; bases with no gene match: 1. CDR3 length equals 13 residues. This CDR3 is CASSSLAADTQYF. For the CDR3, the DNA is TGTGCCAGCAGCTCACTAGCGGCAGATACGCAGTATTTT. The full variable domain, rest sourced from reference TRBV7-9 and TRBJ2-3, is DTGVSQNPRHKITKRGQNVTFRCDPISEHNRLYWYRQTLGQGPEFLTYFQNEAQLEKSRLLSDRFSAERPKGSFSTLEIQRTEQGDSAMYLCASSSLAADTQYFGPGTRLTVL.

The chain is built from TRBV19 and TRBJ1-5, with D possibly being TRBD1 (5 bases). The V gene's germline CDR1 is LNHDA and CDR2 SQIVND (reference sequence). V shed 3 bases and J shed 4 bases, with 16 bases lying between them. This CDR3 region has 16 residues. CDR3 protein: CASSMRRGSGNQPQHF. As DNA, the CDR3 is TGTGCCAGTAGTATGCGTAGGGGCTCAGGGAATCAGCCCCAGCATTTT.

This clonotype is labeled medium-sized. The chain employs TRBV27 and TRBJ1-2; TRBD1 aligns across 10 bases. With V trimmed by 6 bases and J by 6 bases, 7 bases remained unmatched. The CDR3 contains 14 residues. Germline V gene lookup returns CDR1 MNHEY and CDR2 SMNVEV (reference sequence). DNA of the CDR3: TGTGCCAGCAGCCCACCCGGGACAGGGGATGGCTACACCTTC. Translated: CASSPPGTGDGYTF.

The CDR3 loop is CASSPRKANTGELFF. In nucleotides, the CDR3 is TGCGCCAGCAGCCCGAGAAAAGCGAACACCGGGGAGCTGTTTTTT. V usage is TRBV5-1 and J usage is TRBJ2-2; D gene uncertain. Per germline, CDR1 SGHRS and CDR2 YFSETQ. This CDR3 contains 15 residues. Between the trimmed V and J ends, which lost 4 bases and 0 bases, there was a span of 10 bases.

This chain connects TRBV20-1 to TRBJ2-5, with D unclear. The germline V gene encodes CDR1 DFQATT and CDR2 SNEGSKA (reference sequence). Trimming pared 6 bases from V and 2 bases from J, leaving 13 bases between. The CDR3 extends over 13 amino acids. CDR3: CSARGWQQETQYF. The DNA of the CDR3 is TGCAGTGCCCGAGGATGGCAGCAAGAGACCCAGTACTTC.

The gene calls are TRBV4-2 and TRBJ2-5; D is undetermined. V was clipped by 0 bases and J by 2 bases, with 7 bases between them. This CDR3 contains 14 residues. In germline, CDR1 is LGHNA, CDR2 YNFKEQ. The CDR3 protein is CASSQETGQETQYF. For the CDR3, the DNA is TGTGCCAGCAGCCAAGAAACCGGACAAGAGACCCAGTACTTC.

This clonotype was observed at least ten times. V gene TRBV5-4 combines with J gene TRBJ2-3; 12 bases fit TRBD2. V gave up 4 bases and J gave up 13 bases; unmatched junction bases: 16. Germline CDR1 is SGHNT and CDR2 is YYREEE (reference sequence). This CDR3 has 16 residues. The CDR3 region has the DNA TGTGCCAGCAGCGATGGACTAGCGGGGCCTTATACCGTGAAGTATTTT. It translates to CASSDGLAGPYTVKYF.